Listed below are T cell receptor beta chains from one sample, sequenced in a study of T cell responses to AZD1222 COVID-19 vaccine. Repertoires were generated with immunoSEQ multiplex PCR, while TCRdb's copy carries only in-frame clones and drops some. The table records some 150,000 clones, 90% to 95% of them present only once. The sample here was peripheral blood, taken 28 days after the second AZD1222 dose. These receptors were taken from an adult who received the AZD1222 COVID-19 vaccine. Both conserved end residues are part of each CDR3. D genes are given only for firm matches. Expanded clones are given a class, and other clones once, few, many or no size at all.

j_call | v_call | clone_size | d_call | cdr3_nt | cdr3_aa
TRBJ1-3 | TRBV27 | - | - | TGTGCCAGCCGACAGCGCTCTGGAAACACCATATATTTT | CASRQRSGNTIYF
TRBJ1-6 | TRBV7-9 | - | TRBD1 | TGTGCCAGCAGCCTCGACAGGGTAGAAAATTCACCCCTCCACTTT | CASSLDRVENSPLHF
TRBJ2-1 | TRBV3-1/TRBV3-2 | few | TRBD1 | TGTGCCAGCAGCCAATCCCGGGACAGATTCTACAATGAGCAGTTCTTC | CASSQSRDRFYNEQFF
TRBJ2-1 | TRBV7-3 | - | TRBD2 | TGTGCCAGCAGCCCGCTTCCTAGCGGGATACCAAATGAGCAGTTCTTC | CASSPLPSGIPNEQFF
TRBJ2-7 | TRBV7-2 | - | TRBD1 | TGTGCCAGCAGCCCTCGGACAGGGAGAAGCTCCTACGAGCAGTACTTC | CASSPRTGRSSYEQYF
TRBJ1-6 | TRBV6-1 | - | - | TGTGCCAGCAGTGACGGAGGAGGTTTTTCACCCCTCCACTTT | CASSDGGGFSPLHF
TRBJ2-5 | TRBV7-8 | - | - | TGTGCCAGCAGCTTAGTCGGAGAGACCCAGTACTTC | CASSLVGETQYF
TRBJ1-5 | TRBV19 | - | - | TGTGCCAGTCGTTATAGCAATCAGCCCCAGCATTTT | CASRYSNQPQHF
TRBJ2-7 | TRBV5-4 | - | - | TGTGCCAGCAGCCCTCGTGACAAGTCTTACGAGCAGTACTTC | CASSPRDKSYEQYF
TRBJ2-1 | TRBV28 | - | - | TGTGCCAGCAGTCCCCGGGGGGCCAGGAATGAGCAGTTCTTC | CASSPRGARNEQFF
TRBJ2-7 | TRBV5-1 | once | TRBD1 | TGCGCCAGCAGCTTGACCCCCGACAGGGCGTCCTACGAGCAGTACTTC | CASSLTPDRASYEQYF
TRBJ2-3 | TRBV20-1 | - | - | TGCAGTGCTGGGAGCACAGATACGCAGTATTTT | CSAGSTDTQYF
TRBJ2-3 | TRBV7-2 | once | TRBD2 | TGTGCCAGCAGCTTCCAGCGGACTAGCGGGAGCCCAGATACGCAGTATTTT | CASSFQRTSGSPDTQYF
TRBJ2-1 | TRBV7-3 | - | - | TGTGCCAGCAGCTTATTAGGGTCTGGCGGGCAGTTCTTC | CASSLLGSGGQFF
TRBJ1-4 | TRBV30 | - | TRBD1 | TGTGCCTGGAGTGTACGGACAGGGATTAATGAAAAACTGTTTTTT | CAWSVRTGINEKLFF
TRBJ1-4 | TRBV28 | once | - | TGTGCCAGCAGTATACGGACCTACAAACACGAAAAACTGTTTTTT | CASSIRTYKHEKLFF
TRBJ2-3 | TRBV3-1/TRBV3-2 | - | TRBD2 | TGTGCCAGCAGTCGGACTAGCGGCACAGATACGCAGTATTTT | CASSRTSGTDTQYF